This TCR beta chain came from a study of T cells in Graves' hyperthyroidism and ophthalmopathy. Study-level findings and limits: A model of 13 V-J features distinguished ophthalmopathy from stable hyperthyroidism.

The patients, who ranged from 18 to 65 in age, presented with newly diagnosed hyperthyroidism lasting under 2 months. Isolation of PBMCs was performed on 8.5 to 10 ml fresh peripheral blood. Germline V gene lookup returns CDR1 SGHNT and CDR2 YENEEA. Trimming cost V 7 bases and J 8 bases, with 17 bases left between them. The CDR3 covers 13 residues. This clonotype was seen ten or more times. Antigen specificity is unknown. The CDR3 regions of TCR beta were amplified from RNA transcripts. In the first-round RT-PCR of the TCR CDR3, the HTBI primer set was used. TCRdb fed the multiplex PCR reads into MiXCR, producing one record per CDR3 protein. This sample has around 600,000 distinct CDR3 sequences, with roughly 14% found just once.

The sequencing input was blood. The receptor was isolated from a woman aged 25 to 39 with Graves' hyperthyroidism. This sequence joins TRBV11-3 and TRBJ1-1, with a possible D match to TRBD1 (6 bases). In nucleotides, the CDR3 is TGTGCCAGCACCCTGACAGGCTCTCGAGAAGCTTTCTTT. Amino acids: CASTLTGSREAFF.